This T cell receptor (beta chain) originates from a study of T cells expressing NK-cell markers. Study-level information: Seropositivity for HCMV was found in most of the eight sequenced donors, with one seronegative.

Germline CDR1 is DFQATT and CDR2 is SNEGSKA (reference sequence). CDR3 length equals 14 residues. TCRdb reanalyzed the 5' RACE reads and collapses them to one entry per CDR3 protein, without DNA. This table holds about 550,000 distinct CDR3 sequences. This sequence originates from a man aged 18 to 35 in good health. The sequenced sample was blood T cells: a sorted CD56 or NKG2C T cell subset, CD4+ or CD8+ T cells, or bulk PBMC T cells (not recorded which). V usage is TRBV20-1 and J usage is TRBJ2-1; the TRBD1 assignment by TCRdb is unverifiable without DNA. The CDR3 sequence is CSASGPGGYNEQFF.